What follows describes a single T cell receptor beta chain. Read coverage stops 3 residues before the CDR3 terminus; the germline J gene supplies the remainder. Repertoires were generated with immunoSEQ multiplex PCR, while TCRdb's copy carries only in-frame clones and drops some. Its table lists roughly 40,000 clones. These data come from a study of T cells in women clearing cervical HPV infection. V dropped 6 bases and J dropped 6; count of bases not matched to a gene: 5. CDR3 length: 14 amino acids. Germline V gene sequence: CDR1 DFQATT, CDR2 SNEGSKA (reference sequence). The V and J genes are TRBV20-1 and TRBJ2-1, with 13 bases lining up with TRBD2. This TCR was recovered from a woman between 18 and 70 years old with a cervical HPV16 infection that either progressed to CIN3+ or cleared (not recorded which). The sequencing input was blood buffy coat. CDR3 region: CSAATSGGANEQFF. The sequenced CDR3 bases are TGCAGTGCCGCAACTAGCGGGGGGGCCAATGAG.